This T cell receptor (beta chain) was obtained from a study of blood T cell repertoires in COVID-19. CDR1 ENHRY and CDR2 SYGVKD come from the germline V gene. This CDR3 has 17 amino acids. Trimming removed 9 bases from V and 3 bases from J; junction bases left unmatched: 11. The method was immunoSEQ multiplex PCR; TCRdb's version includes in-frame clones alone and lacks a portion of them. The table records 100,000 or so clones, 75% to 85% of them present only once. V gene TRBV10-3 combines with J gene TRBJ2-7; the match to TRBD2 covers 16 bases. The specimen sequenced was peripheral blood. This clonotype originated in a human donor in a cohort sampled during active COVID-19. CDR3 sequence: CAMAGGGTSGRVYEQYF. In DNA, the CDR3 is TGTGCCATGGCAGGAGGCGGGACTAGCGGGAGGGTCTACGAGCAGTACTTC.